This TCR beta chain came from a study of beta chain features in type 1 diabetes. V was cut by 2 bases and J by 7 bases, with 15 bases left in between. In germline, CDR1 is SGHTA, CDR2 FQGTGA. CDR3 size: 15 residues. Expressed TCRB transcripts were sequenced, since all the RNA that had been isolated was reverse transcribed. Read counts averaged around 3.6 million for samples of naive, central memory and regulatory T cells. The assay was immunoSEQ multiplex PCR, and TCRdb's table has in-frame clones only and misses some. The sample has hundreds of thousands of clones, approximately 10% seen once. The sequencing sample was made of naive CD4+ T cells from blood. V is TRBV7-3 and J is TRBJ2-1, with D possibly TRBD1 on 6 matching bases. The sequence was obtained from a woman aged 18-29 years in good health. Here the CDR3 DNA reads TGTGCCAGCAGCTTATTGGGACACGTCAAAAATGAGCAGTTCTTC. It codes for CASSLLGHVKNEQFF.